One and the same sample provided the 19 T cell receptor beta chains below, sequenced in a study of blood T cell dynamics during melanoma immunotherapy. This sample's time point: pre-treatment baseline. Sequencing used immunoSEQ multiplex PCR; TCRdb keeps in-frame clones, though not all of them. The sample holds approximately 13,000 clones, under 90% seen once. The specimen was blood, collected from a patient treated with checkpoint blockade. The receptors originated from a human donor with melanoma.

The chain uses TRBV6-5 and TRBJ2-7; D is perhaps TRBD2 (6 bases). The CDR3 runs 14 residues. V lost 2 bases, J lost 0 bases, and 8 bases lay in between. Germline CDR1 reads MNHEY; CDR2 reads SVGAGI. The DNA for the CDR3 is TGTGCCAGCAGTTACGGGAGGAGCTCCTACGAGCAGTACTTC. Translation gives CASSYGRSSYEQYF.

The CDR3 protein is CASSESGEATNEKLFF. CDR3 nucleotide sequence: TGTGCCAGCAGTGAATCGGGAGAAGCAACTAATGAAAAACTGTTTTTT. The chain couples TRBV6-1 to TRBJ1-4; D gene uncertain. V was shortened by 2 bases and J by 0 bases, with 10 bases between the two germline ends. Germline V gene sequence: CDR1 MNHNS, CDR2 SASEGT. The CDR3 extends over 16 amino acids.

This chain connects TRBV5-6 to TRBJ2-5; D gene ambiguous. CDR1 is SGHDT and CDR2 is YYEEEE in the germline V gene. The CDR3 has 13 residues. The V end lost 4 bases, the J end lost 1 base, and 8 bases lay between the germline ends. CDR3: CASSTGFQETQYF. The DNA for the CDR3 is TGTGCCAGCAGCACCGGGTTCCAAGAGACCCAGTACTTC.

The chain carries TRBV6-6 and TRBJ2-3, with 9 bases aligning to TRBD1. The V gene's germline CDR1 is MNHNY and CDR2 SVGAGI (reference sequence). V trimming: 5 bases; J trimming: 0 bases; junction bases outside the gene matches: 3. This CDR3 is 15 amino acids long. This CDR3 reads CASSGTGTSTDTQYF. CDR3 sequence (DNA): TGTGCCAGCAGTGGGACAGGGACGAGCACAGATACGCAGTATTTT.

This clone was detected once. The chain is built from TRBV5-4 and TRBJ2-7; maybe TRBD2 (6 bases). The V end was cut by 4 bases, the J end by 6 bases, with 17 bases between. The CDR3 extends over 14 amino acids. Germline V lookup: CDR1 SGHNT, CDR2 YYREEE (reference sequence). The CDR3 bases are TGTGCCAGCAGCGCCTATACCCTAGCGAGCGAGCAGTACTTC. This codes for CASSAYTLASEQYF.

The genes are TRBV28 and TRBJ1-3; tentatively, D is TRBD1 (5 bases). V was cut by 6 bases and J by 0 bases, with 15 bases left in between. Per the germline V gene, CDR1 is MDHEN and CDR2 is SYDVKM. This CDR3 has 16 amino acids. This chain's CDR3 is CASSYDRADSGNTIYF. CDR3 DNA sequence: TGTGCCAGCAGCTACGACAGAGCTGACTCTGGAAACACCATATATTTT.

The chain carries TRBV5-4 and TRBJ2-1; 9 bases match TRBD2. This CDR3 spans 16 amino acids. Germline V gene sequence: CDR1 SGHNT, CDR2 YYREEE (reference sequence). V trimming: 3 bases; J trimming: 2 bases; junction bases outside the gene matches: 6. The CDR3 loop reads CASSSLAGGTYNEQFF. As DNA, the CDR3 is TGTGCCAGCAGCTCTCTCGCGGGAGGGACCTACAATGAGCAGTTCTTC.

The CDR3 loop is CAISDRPSGIHEQFF. DNA of the CDR3: TGTGCCATCAGTGATCGGCCTAGCGGGATACATGAGCAGTTCTTC. The chain employs TRBV10-3 and TRBJ2-1; 9 positions match TRBD2. This CDR3 has 15 residues. After removal of 3 bases from V and 8 bases from J, the junction contained 8 bases not matched to a gene. Germline CDR1 and CDR2: ENHRY and SYGVKD.

This clone was detected once. The V gene is TRBV27, the J gene TRBJ2-1; D possibly corresponds to TRBD1 (6 bases). The germline CDR1 and CDR2 sequences are MNHEY and SMNVEV (reference sequence). CDR3 length: 15 residues. Trimming pared 3 bases from V and 7 bases from J, leaving 16 bases between. Here the CDR3 DNA reads TGTGCCAGCAGTTTCTTGGGTCAGGGGAGAAATGAGCAGTTCTTC. This gives the protein CASSFLGQGRNEQFF.

The chain couples TRBV5-1 to TRBJ2-3, with 8 bases that match TRBD2. V lost 1 base, J lost 4 bases, and 5 bases stayed unmatched. The CDR3 consists of 15 residues. The germline V gene has CDR1 SGHRS and CDR2 YFSETQ. The CDR3 region has the DNA TGCGCCAGCAGCTTGAAAACGGGAGGGCCAGATACGCAGTATTTT. Encoded protein: CASSLKTGGPDTQYF.

The rearrangement uses TRBV25-1 and TRBJ2-3, with TRBD1 identical over 7 bases. Germline assignment: CDR1 MGHDK and CDR2 SYGVNS. Germline trimming cut 1 base from V and 2 bases from J; bases unmatched to any gene: 3. This CDR3 is 15 amino acids long. CDR3 coding DNA: TGTGCCAGCAGTGAATGGGGGACAGCCACAGATACGCAGTATTTT. It encodes CASSEWGTATDTQYF.

V usage is TRBV28 and J usage is TRBJ2-7; 9 nucleotides agree with TRBD2. CDR3 length: 16 residues. V was pared by 3 bases and J by 6 bases, with 12 bases of the junction left unmatched. Germline V gives CDR1 MDHEN, CDR2 SYDVKM. CDR3 in amino acids: CASSFFPLAGTREQYF. The CDR3 region has the DNA TGTGCCAGCAGTTTTTTCCCCCTAGCGGGGACTCGCGAGCAGTACTTC.

This chain joins TRBV6-5 and TRBJ1-6; D not certain. The CDR3 runs 15 residues. V was shortened by 7 bases and J by 10 bases, with 20 bases between the two germline ends. Germline V CDR1 and CDR2: MNHEY, SVGAGI. As DNA, the CDR3 is TGTGCCAGCAATTCTGGGTCAGGTTTGCGATCACCCCTCCACTTT. Its translation is CASNSGSGLRSPLHF.

This chain links TRBV2 with TRBJ2-2; D is unresolved. The CDR3 length is 13 residues. Germline loops: CDR1 SNHLY, CDR2 FYNNEI. The germline V and J ends were trimmed by 5 bases and 2 bases, with 6 bases remaining between them. This CDR3 reads CASSLSNTGELFF. The DNA of the CDR3 is TGTGCCAGCAGTTTAAGTAACACCGGGGAGCTGTTTTTT.

A remark on this clone: Other DNA sequences in the sample encode the same CDR3. The chain combines TRBV4-3 with TRBJ1-5, with D possibly TRBD1 on 6 matching bases. Trimming took 3 bases from V and 7 from J, leaving 13 bases between them. CDR3 size: 14 residues. Germline CDR1 is LGHNA and CDR2 is YSLEER. The CDR3 loop is CASSQQGRGQPQHF. DNA for the CDR3: TGCGCCAGCAGCCAGCAGGGGAGAGGACAGCCCCAGCATTTT.

V is TRBV9 and J is TRBJ2-5; TRBD2 agrees at 16 bases. Germline loops: CDR1 SGDLS, CDR2 YYNGEE. The CDR3 has 17 amino acids. The V gene end was trimmed by 3 bases and the J gene end by 4 bases; junction bases not matched to a gene: 6. The CDR3 nucleotides are TGTGCCAGCAGCGGAGGGGGGACTAGCGGGAGGGGAGAGACCCAGTACTTC. Translation gives CASSGGGTSGRGETQYF.

The V gene is TRBV28, the J gene TRBJ1-2; D not resolved. Germline V gives CDR1 MDHEN, CDR2 SYDVKM. V was trimmed by 3 bases and J by 2 bases, leaving 10 bases between them. The CDR3 is made up of 14 amino acids. CDR3 DNA sequence: TGTGCCAGCAGTTTCGGTAGCGGCAACTATGGCTACACCTTC. Its protein product is CASSFGSGNYGYTF.

This clone was observed a handful of times. The rearrangement joins TRBV15 to TRBJ2-7; maybe TRBD2 (5 bases). The V gene's germline CDR1 is LNHNV and CDR2 YYDKDF (reference sequence). The V and J ends lost 1 base and 1 base respectively, with 14 bases between them. This CDR3 is 16 amino acids long. The CDR3 sequence: CATSRVGETTSYEQYF. CDR3 nucleotide sequence: TGTGCCACCAGCAGAGTTGGCGAGACTACATCCTACGAGCAGTACTTC.

The chain combines TRBV5-1 with TRBJ2-5, with 8 bases that match TRBD2. J gave up 1 base and V 1 base, and 6 bases lay outside the gene matches. Germline CDR1 and CDR2: SGHRS and YFSETQ. The CDR3 is 16 residues long. CDR3 loop: CASSLFSSGFQETQYF. DNA for the CDR3: TGCGCCAGCAGCTTGTTTTCTAGCGGGTTCCAAGAGACCCAGTACTTC.